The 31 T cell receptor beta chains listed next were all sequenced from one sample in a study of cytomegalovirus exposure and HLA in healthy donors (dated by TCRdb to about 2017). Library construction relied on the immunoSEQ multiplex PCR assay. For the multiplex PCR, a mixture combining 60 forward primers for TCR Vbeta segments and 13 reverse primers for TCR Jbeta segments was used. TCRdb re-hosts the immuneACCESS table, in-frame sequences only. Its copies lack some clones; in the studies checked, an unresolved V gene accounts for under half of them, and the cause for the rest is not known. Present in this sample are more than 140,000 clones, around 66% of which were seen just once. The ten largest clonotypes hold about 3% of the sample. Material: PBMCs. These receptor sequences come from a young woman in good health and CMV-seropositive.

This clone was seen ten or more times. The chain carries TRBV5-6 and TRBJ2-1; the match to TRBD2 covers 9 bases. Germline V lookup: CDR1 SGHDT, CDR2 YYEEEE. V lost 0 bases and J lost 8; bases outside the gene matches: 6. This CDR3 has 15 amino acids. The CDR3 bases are TGTGCCAGCAGCTTGGCCGGGGCTAGCGGGGATGAGCAGTTCTTC. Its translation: CASSLAGASGDEQFF.

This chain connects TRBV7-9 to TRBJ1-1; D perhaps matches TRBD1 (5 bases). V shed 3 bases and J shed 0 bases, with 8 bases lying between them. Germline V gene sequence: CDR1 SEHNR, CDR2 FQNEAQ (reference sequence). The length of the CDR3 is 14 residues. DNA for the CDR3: TGTGCCAGCAGCTTGCAGGGAATGAACACTGAAGCTTTCTTT. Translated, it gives CASSLQGMNTEAFF.

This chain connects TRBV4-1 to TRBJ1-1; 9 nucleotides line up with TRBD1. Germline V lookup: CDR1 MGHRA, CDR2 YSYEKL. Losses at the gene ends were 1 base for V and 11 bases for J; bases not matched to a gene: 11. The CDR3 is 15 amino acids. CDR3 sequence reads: CASSQAGTGYEVAFF. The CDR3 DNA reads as TGCGCCAGCAGCCAAGCAGGGACAGGGTATGAGGTTGCTTTCTTT.

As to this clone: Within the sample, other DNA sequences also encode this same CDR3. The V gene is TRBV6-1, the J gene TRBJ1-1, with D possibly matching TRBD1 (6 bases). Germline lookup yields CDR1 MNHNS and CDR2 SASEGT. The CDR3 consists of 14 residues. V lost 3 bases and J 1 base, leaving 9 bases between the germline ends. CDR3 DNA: TGTGCCAGCAGTGAGGCACAGGGGAACACTGAAGCTTTCTTT. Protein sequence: CASSEAQGNTEAFF.

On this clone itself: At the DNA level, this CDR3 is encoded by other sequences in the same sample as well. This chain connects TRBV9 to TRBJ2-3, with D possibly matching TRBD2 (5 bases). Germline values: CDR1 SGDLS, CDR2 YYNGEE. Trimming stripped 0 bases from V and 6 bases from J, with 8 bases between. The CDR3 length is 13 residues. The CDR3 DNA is TGTGCCAGCAGCGTAGCTTCGGGGGATACGCAGTATTTT. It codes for CASSVASGDTQYF. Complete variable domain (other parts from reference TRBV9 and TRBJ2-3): DSGVTQTPKHLITATGQRVTLRCSPRSGDLSVYWYQQSLDQGLQFLIQYYNGEERAKGNILERFSAQQFPDLHSELNLSSLELGDSALYFCASSVASGDTQYFGPGTRLTVL.

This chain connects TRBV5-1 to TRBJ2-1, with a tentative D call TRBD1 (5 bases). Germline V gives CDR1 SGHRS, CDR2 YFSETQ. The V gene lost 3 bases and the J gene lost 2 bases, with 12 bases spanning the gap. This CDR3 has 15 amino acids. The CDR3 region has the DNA TGCGCCAGCAGCTCTGATCGACAGACCTACAATGAGCAGTTCTTC. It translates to CASSSDRQTYNEQFF.

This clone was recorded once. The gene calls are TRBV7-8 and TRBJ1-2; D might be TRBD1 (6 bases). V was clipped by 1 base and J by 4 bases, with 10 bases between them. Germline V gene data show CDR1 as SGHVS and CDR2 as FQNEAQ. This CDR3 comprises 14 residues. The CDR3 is CASSLGARGYGYTF. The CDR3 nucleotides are TGTGCCAGCAGCTTAGGGGCCAGGGGCTATGGCTACACCTTC.

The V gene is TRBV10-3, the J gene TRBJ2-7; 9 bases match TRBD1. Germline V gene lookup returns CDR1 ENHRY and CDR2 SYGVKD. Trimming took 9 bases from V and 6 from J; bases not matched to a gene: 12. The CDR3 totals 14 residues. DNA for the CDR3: TGTGCCATGAATTCGGGACAGGGAACTTCCGAGCAGTACTTC. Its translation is CAMNSGQGTSEQYF.

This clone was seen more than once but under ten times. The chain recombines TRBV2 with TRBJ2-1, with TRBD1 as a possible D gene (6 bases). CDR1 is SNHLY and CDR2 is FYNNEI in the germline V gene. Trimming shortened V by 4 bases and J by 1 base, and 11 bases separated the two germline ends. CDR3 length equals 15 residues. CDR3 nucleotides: TGTGCCAGCAGTGCGGGCAGGGGATCCTACAATGAGCAGTTCTTC. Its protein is CASSAGRGSYNEQFF.

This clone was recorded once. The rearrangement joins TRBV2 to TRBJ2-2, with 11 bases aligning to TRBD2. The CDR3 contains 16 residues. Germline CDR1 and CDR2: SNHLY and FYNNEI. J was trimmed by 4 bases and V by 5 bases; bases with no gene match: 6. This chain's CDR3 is CASSSGTSGSTGELFF. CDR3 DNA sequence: TGTGCCAGCAGTTCCGGGACTAGCGGATCCACCGGGGAGCTGTTTTTT.

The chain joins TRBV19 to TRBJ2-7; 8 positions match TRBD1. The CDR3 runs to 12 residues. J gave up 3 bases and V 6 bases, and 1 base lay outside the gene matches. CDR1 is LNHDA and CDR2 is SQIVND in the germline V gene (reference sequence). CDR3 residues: CASRDRGYEQYF. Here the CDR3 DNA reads TGTGCCAGTAGAGACAGGGGCTACGAGCAGTACTTC.

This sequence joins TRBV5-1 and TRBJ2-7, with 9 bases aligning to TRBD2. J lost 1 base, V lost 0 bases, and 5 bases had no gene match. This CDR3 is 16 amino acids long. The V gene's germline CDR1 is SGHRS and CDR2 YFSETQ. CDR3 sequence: CASSLGASGDSYEQYF. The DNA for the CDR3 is TGCGCCAGCAGCTTGGGTGCTAGCGGGGATTCCTACGAGCAGTACTTC.

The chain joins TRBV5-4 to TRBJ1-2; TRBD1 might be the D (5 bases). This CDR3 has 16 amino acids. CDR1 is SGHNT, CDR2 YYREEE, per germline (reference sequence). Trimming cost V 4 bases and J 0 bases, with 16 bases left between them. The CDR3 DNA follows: TGTGCCAGCAGCGAGTGGGGGGACCAAGCTAACTATGGCTACACCTTC. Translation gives CASSEWGDQANYGYTF.

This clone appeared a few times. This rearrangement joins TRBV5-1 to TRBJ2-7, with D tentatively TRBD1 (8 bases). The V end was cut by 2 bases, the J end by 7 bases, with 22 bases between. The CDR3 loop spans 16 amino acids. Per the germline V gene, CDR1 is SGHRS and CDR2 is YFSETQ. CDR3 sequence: CASSFITGQGGEEQYF. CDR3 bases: TGCGCCAGCAGCTTTATTACTGGACAGGGAGGGGAAGAGCAGTACTTC.

DNA for the CDR3: TGTGCCAGCAGCATACAGGGATGGGAAAAACTGTTTTTT. Residues: CASSIQGWEKLFF. The J gene is TRBJ1-4, the V gene TRBV7-8, with D perhaps matching TRBD1 (6 bases). V was trimmed by 5 bases and J by 8 bases, leaving 12 bases between them. Germline values: CDR1 SGHVS, CDR2 FQNEAQ. This CDR3 comprises 13 residues. The whole variable domain, remainder taken from reference TRBV7-8 and TRBJ1-4, is GAGVSQSPRYKVAKRGQDVALRCDPISGHVSLFWYQQALGQGPEFLTYFQNEAQLDKSGLPSDRFFAERPEGSVSTLKIQRTQQEDSAVYLCASSIQGWEKLFFGSGTQLSVL.

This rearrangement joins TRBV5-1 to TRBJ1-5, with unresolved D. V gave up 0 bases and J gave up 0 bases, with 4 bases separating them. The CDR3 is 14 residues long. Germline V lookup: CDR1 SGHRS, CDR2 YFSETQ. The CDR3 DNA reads TGCGCCAGCAGCTTGGACGGTAGCAATCAGCCCCAGCATTTT. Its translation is CASSLDGSNQPQHF. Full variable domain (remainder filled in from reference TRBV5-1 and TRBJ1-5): KAGVTQTPRYLIKTRGQQVTLSCSPISGHRSVSWYQQTPGQGLQFLFEYFSETQRNKGNFPGRFSGRQFSNSRSEMNVSTLELGDSALYLCASSLDGSNQPQHFGDGTRLSIL.

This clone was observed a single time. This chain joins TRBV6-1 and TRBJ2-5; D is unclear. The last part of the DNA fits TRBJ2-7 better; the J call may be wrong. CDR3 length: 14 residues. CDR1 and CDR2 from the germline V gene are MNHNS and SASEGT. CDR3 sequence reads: CASSHPRPVYEQYF. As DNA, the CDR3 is TGTGCCAGCAGCCACCCCAGGCCGGTCTACGAGCAGTACTTC.

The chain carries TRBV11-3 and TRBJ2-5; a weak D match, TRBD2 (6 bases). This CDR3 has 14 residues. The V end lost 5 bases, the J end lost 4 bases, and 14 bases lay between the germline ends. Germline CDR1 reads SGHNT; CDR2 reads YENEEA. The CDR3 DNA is TGTGCCAGCAGCACTGGGGGGTTCCGAGAGACCCAGTACTTC. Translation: CASSTGGFRETQYF.

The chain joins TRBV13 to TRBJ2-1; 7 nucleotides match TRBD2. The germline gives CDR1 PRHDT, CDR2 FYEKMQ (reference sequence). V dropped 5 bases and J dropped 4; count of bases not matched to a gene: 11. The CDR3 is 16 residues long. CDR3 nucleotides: TGTGCCAGCAGCCTGCCCCGGGGTAGCGGGTACAATGAGCAGTTCTTC. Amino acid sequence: CASSLPRGSGYNEQFF.

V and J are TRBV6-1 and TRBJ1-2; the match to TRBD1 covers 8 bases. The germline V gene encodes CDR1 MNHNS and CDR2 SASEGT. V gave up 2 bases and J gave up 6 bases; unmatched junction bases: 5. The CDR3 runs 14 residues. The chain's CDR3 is CASSEYRTGNGYTF. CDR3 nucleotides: TGTGCCAGCAGTGAATATAGGACAGGGAATGGCTACACCTTC.

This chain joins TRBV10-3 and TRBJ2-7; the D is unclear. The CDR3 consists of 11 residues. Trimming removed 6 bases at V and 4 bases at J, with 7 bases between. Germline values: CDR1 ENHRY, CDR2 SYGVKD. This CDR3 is CAISREYEQYF. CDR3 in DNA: TGTGCCATCAGCCGAGAGTACGAGCAGTACTTC.

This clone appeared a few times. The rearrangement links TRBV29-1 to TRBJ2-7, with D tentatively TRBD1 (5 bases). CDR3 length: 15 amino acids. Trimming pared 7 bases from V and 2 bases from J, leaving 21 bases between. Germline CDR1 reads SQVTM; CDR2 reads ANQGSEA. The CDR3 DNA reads TGCAGCGCCCCAGACAGTCCTACTCATCCCTACGAGCAGTACTTC. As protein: CSAPDSPTHPYEQYF.

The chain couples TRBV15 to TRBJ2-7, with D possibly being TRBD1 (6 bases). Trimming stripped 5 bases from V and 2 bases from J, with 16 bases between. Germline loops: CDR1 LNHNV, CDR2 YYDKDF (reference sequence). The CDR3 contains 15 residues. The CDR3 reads CATSERPTGTYEQYF. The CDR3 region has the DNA TGTGCCACCAGCGAAAGACCGACAGGCACCTACGAGCAGTACTTC.

CDR3 residues: CASSYSTDRQLFF. The DNA of the CDR3 is TGTGCCAGCAGTTACTCGACGGACAGGCAACTGTTTTTT. The gene calls are TRBV6-5 and TRBJ1-4; TRBD1 agrees at 7 bases. The length of the CDR3 is 13 residues. Germline V lookup: CDR1 MNHEY, CDR2 SVGAGI. With 0 bases clipped from V and 12 bases from J, the junction kept 4 bases outside the gene matches.

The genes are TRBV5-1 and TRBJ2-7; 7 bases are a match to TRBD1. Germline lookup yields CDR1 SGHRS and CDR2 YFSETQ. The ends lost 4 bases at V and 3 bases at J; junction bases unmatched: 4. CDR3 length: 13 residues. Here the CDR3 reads CASSPTGIYEQYF. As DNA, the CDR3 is TGCGCCAGCAGCCCGACAGGGATCTACGAGCAGTACTTC. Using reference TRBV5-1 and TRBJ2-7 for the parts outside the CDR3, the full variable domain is KAGVTQTPRYLIKTRGQQVTLSCSPISGHRSVSWYQQTPGQGLQFLFEYFSETQRNKGNFPGRFSGRQFSNSRSEMNVSTLELGDSALYLCASSPTGIYEQYFGPGTRLTVT.

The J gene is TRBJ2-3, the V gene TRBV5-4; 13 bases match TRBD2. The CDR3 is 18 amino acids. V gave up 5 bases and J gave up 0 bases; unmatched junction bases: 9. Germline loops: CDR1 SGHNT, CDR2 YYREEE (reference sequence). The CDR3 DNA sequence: TGTGCCAGCAGTTCTCGACTAGCGGGGGGCACTAGCACAGATACGCAGTATTTT. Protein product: CASSSRLAGGTSTDTQYF.

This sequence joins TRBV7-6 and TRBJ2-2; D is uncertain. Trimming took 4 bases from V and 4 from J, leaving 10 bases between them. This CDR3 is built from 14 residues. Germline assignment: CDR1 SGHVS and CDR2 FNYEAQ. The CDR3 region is CASSSTEITGELFF. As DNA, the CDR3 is TGTGCCAGCAGCTCCACAGAGATCACCGGGGAGCTGTTTTTT.

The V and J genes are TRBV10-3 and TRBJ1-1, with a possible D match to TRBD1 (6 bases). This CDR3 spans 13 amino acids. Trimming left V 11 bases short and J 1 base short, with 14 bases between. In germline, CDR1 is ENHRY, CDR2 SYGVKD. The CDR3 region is CAAKWDTNTEAFF. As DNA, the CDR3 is TGTGCCGCGAAGTGGGACACGAACACTGAAGCTTTCTTT.

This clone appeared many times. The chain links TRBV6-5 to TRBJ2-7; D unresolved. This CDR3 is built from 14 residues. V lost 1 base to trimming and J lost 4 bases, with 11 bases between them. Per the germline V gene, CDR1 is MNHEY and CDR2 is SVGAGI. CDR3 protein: CASSYFERSYEQYF. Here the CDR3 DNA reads TGTGCCAGCAGTTACTTCGAGCGCTCTTACGAGCAGTACTTC.

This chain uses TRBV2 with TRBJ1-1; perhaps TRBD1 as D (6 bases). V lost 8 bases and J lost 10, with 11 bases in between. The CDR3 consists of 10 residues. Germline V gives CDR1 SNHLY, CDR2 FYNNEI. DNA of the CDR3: TGTGCCAGCTTTGGGGGCCTAGCTTTCTTT. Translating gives CASFGGLAFF.

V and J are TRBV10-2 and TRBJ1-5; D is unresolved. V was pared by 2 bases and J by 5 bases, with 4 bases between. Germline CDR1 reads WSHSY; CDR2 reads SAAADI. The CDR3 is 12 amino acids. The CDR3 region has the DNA TGCGCCAGCAGTGAGGGCCATCAGCCCCAGCATTTT. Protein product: CASSEGHQPQHF.